Reported below is one T cell receptor (beta chain). This clonotype was detected a few times. It has no known antigen specificity. No per-base quality is available; no much larger clone lies one base away. The sample is drawn from a study of T-cell reconstitution after alpha-beta-depleted transplantation in children (dated by TCRdb to 2016 to 2017). For the wider study: T-cell immune reconstitution after TCRalphabeta/CD19-depleted allogeneic hematopoietic cell transplantation in children was quantitatively tracked in the study by means of TCR repertoire profiling.

The germline V gene sets CDR1 to ENHRY and CDR2 to SYGVKD. The CDR3, cysteine through phenylalanine, is 17 amino acids long. Only the CDR3 region is kept as DNA, spanning 51 bases read in frame from base 1. The junction shows trimming of 4 bases on V and 1 base on J, and the gene matches do not reach 9 bases of it. To prepare the library, PCR was applied. Sequencing took place on an Illumina HiSeq 2500. To normalize quantification of the TCRbeta repertoire, the TCR libraries were built with molecular barcoding that relied on unique molecular identifiers. The public reads were reprocessed in TCRdb via fastp at Q25 and MiXCR, keeping in-frame beta chains. For every CDR3 protein sequence, its rows merge into one entry that carries the most common genes and DNA. Here the sample has 600,000 to 700,000 distinct CDR3 sequences; approximately 16% occur a single time. The top ten hold 1.1% of the sample.

This specimen consisted of PBMCs from the stem cell graft donor, obtained from the stem cell graft. This clonotype was obtained from a human donor who donated a stem cell graft to a child with acute myeloid leukemia. Rearrangement joined TRBV10-3 to TRBJ2-5; TRBD2 matches 10 bases in the middle. CDR3 protein: CAISGRLAGVTQETQYF. The sequenced DNA: TGTGCCATCAGTGGCCGACTAGCGGGCGTAACCCAAGAGACCCAGTACTTC.